The rows below give T cell receptor beta chains drawn from one sample of a study of T cells after yellow fever vaccination. Each CDR3 protein gets one entry after TCRdb re-called the 5' RACE reads with MiXCR. The table shows hundreds of thousands of distinct CDR3 sequences, with around 20% occurring only once. The material sequenced was PBMCs, taken before the yellow fever booster vaccination. The receptors stem from a man between 18 and 35 years old who received the YFV17D yellow fever vaccine. Each CDR3 is given with its conserved first and last residue. The D gene is left open where the match is weak. A clone size is listed for some rows: how often the clone was seen (once, few, many), or a class if it is expanded.

clone_size d_call j_call v_call cdr3_aa cdr3_nt
- - TRBJ2-5 TRBV5-1 CASSPRPPQETQYF TGCGCCAGCAGCCCCCGTCCCCCCCAAGAGACCCAGTACTTC
- - TRBJ1-1 TRBV12-3/TRBV12-4 CATRRGWENTEAFF TGTGCCACCAGACGGGGGTGGGAGAACACTGAAGCTTTCTTT
many - TRBJ2-3 TRBV5-1 CASSLVMGTDTQYF TGCGCCAGCAGCTTGGTTATGGGCACAGATACGCAGTATTTT
- - TRBJ2-5 TRBV29-1 CSVEGGLGVQETQYF TGCAGCGTTGAGGGGGGCTTGGGCGTCCAAGAGACCCAGTACTTC
- - TRBJ2-1 TRBV7-3 CASSPRLGVNYNEQFF TGTGCCAGCAGCCCACGGTTGGGCGTCAACTACAATGAGCAGTTCTTC
- - TRBJ1-6 TRBV2 CASSGTGSPLHF TGTGCCAGCAGTGGGACGGGATCACCCCTCCACTTT
- - TRBJ2-7 TRBV5-1 CASSLDNFHTYEQYF TGCGCCAGCAGCTTGGATAACTTCCATACCTACGAGCAGTACTTC
many - TRBJ2-5 TRBV6-1 CASSGNGHQETQYF TGTGCCAGCTCGGGGAATGGGCATCAAGAGACCCAGTACTTC
few - TRBJ2-5 TRBV5-1 CASSLARGRGQETQYF TGCGCCAGCAGCTTGGCTCGGGGCAGGGGCCAAGAGACCCAGTACTTC
- - TRBJ1-2 TRBV5-6 CASSFNDGYTF TGTGCCAGCAGCTTCAATGATGGCTACACCTTC
few TRBD1 TRBJ1-5 TRBV20-1 CSAYETGGFQPQHF TGCAGTGCCTACGAGACAGGGGGCTTCCAGCCCCAGCATTTT
- - TRBJ2-6 TRBV12-3/TRBV12-4 CASSRQISGANVLTF TGTGCCAGCAGCCGACAAATCTCTGGGGCCAACGTCCTGACTTTC
- - TRBJ2-7 TRBV5-6 CASSLALGSQSYEQYF TGTGCCAGCAGCTTGGCTCTGGGATCTCAGTCCTACGAGCAGTACTTC
few TRBD1 TRBJ2-3 TRBV11-2 CASSSGQGPQKQYF TGTGCCAGCAGCTCCGGACAGGGACCTCAGAAGCAGTATTTT
few - TRBJ2-2 TRBV5-1 CASSVGHENTGELFF TGCGCCAGCAGCGTCGGACACGAGAACACCGGGGAGCTGTTTTTT
- - TRBJ1-5 TRBV28 CASSPIGGFRNQPQHF TGTGCCAGCAGTCCTATCGGGGGGTTTCGCAATCAGCCCCAGCATTTT
few - TRBJ2-7 TRBV7-2 CASSFYVGEQYF TGTGCCAGCAGCTTTTATGTCGGCGAGCAGTACTTC
- - TRBJ1-1 TRBV20-1 CSAIYGWAEAFF TGCAGTGCTATTTACGGTTGGGCTGAAGCTTTCTTT
- - TRBJ2-4 TRBV7-9 CASSPGVGNIQYF TGTGCCAGCAGCCCGGGGGTGGGAAACATTCAGTACTTC
few - TRBJ2-4 TRBV12-3/TRBV12-4 CASSFGGPAVTSF TGTGCCAGCAGTTTTGGGGGACCGGCAGTTACGTCCTTC
- TRBD2 TRBJ2-5 TRBV20-1 CSAESSGGQETQYF TGCAGTGCTGAGAGCAGCGGGGGGCAAGAGACCCAGTACTTC
- TRBD1 TRBJ1-6 TRBV5-6 CASSWDRGNSPLHF TGTGCCAGCAGTTGGGACAGGGGAAATTCACCCCTCCACTTT
- TRBD1 TRBJ1-5 TRBV28 CASCRGPNQPQHF TGTGCCAGCTGCAGGGGGCCCAATCAGCCCCAGCATTTT
- - TRBJ1-1 TRBV5-4 CASSLVGPGTEAFF TGTGCCAGCAGCTTGGTGGGACCGGGGACTGAAGCTTTCTTT
few - TRBJ2-7 TRBV27 CASSLQLSSSYEQYF TGTGCCAGCAGTCTACAGTTATCATCCAGCTACGAGCAGTACTTC
few - TRBJ1-5 TRBV3-1 CASSQGAQMNQPQHF TGTGCCAGCAGCCAAGGGGCACAGATGAATCAGCCCCAGCATTTT
- - TRBJ2-3 TRBV3-1 CASSHVSRAQYF TGTGCCAGCAGCCACGTGAGTCGGGCGCAGTATTTT
many - TRBJ1-5 TRBV6-5 CASSYGVSNQPQHF TGTGCCAGCAGTTACGGGGTAAGCAATCAGCCCCAGCATTTT
few TRBD2 TRBJ2-5 TRBV12-3/TRBV12-4 CASSPVAGGEETQYF TGTGCCAGCAGTCCCGTGGCGGGGGGCGAAGAGACCCAGTACTTC
few - TRBJ1-3 TRBV4-1 CASSQNSGNTIYF TGCGCCAGCAGCCAGAACTCTGGAAACACCATATATTTT
few - TRBJ2-3 TRBV7-3 CASSSSPPGLDTQYF TGTGCCAGCAGCTCCAGCCCCCCCGGGTTAGATACGCAGTATTTT
few TRBD1 TRBJ1-2 TRBV6-5 CASSYRPQGPSINYGYTF TGTGCCAGCAGTTACAGGCCACAGGGGCCATCTATTAACTATGGCTACACCTTC
- - TRBJ2-3 TRBV4-2 CASSQEGLDTQYF TGTGCCAGCAGCCAAGAAGGGCTAGATACGCAGTATTTT
- TRBD1 TRBJ2-3 TRBV7-9 CASSHWTGRTQYF TGTGCCAGCAGCCACTGGACAGGCCGAACGCAGTATTTT
many TRBD2 TRBJ2-5 TRBV7-2 CASSAVGGVSQETQYF TGTGCCAGCAGCGCCGTGGGAGGGGTTAGCCAAGAGACCCAGTACTTC
- - TRBJ2-3 TRBV5-5 CASSLEQGGGDTQYF TGTGCCAGCAGCTTGGAGCAGGGGGGTGGGGATACGCAGTATTTT